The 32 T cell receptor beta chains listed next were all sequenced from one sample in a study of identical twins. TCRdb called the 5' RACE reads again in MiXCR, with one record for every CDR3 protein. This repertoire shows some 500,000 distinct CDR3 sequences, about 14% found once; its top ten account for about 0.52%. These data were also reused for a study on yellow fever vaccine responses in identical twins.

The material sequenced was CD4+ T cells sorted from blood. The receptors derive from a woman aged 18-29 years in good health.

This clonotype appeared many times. The CDR3 bases are TGCAGCGTTGCTGGCAGGGAAGAGACCCAGTACTTC. Translating it yields CSVAGREETQYF. The genes are TRBV29-1 and TRBJ2-5; perhaps TRBD1 as D (5 bases). The germline V gene has CDR1 SQVTM and CDR2 ANQGSEA. V was trimmed by 4 bases and J by 3 bases, leaving 9 bases between them. The CDR3 has 12 amino acids. The full variable domain, rest sourced from reference TRBV29-1 and TRBJ2-5, is SAVISQKPSRDICQRGTSLTIQCQVDSQVTMMFWYRQQPGQSLTLIATANQGSEATYESGFVIDKFPISRPNLTFSTLTVSNMSPEDSSIYLCSVAGREETQYFGPGTRLLVL.

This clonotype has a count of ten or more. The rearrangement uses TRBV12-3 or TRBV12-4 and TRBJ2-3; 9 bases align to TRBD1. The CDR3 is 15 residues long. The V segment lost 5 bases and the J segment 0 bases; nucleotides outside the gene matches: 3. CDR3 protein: CASSQGTGSTDTQYF. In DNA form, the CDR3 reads TGTGCCAGCAGTCAAGGGACAGGGAGCACAGATACGCAGTATTTT.

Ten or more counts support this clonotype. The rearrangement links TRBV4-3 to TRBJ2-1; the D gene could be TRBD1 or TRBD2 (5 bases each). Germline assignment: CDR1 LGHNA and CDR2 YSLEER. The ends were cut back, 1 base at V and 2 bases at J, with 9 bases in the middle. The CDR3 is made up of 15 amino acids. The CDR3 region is CASSQGDVTYNEQFF. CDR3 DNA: TGCGCCAGCAGCCAAGGGGACGTAACCTACAATGAGCAGTTCTTC.

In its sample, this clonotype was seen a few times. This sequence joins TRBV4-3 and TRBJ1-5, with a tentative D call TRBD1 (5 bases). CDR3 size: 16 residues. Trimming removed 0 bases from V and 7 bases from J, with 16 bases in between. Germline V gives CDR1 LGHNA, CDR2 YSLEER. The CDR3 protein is CASSQEVGRDYQPQHF. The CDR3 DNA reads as TGCGCCAGCAGCCAAGAGGTCGGCAGGGATTACCAGCCCCAGCATTTT.

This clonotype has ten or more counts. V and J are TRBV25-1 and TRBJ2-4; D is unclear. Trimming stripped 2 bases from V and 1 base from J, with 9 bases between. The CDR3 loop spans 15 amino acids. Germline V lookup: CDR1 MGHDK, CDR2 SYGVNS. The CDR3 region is CASSEGFPAKNIQYF. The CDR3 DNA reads TGTGCCAGCAGTGAAGGGTTTCCGGCCAAAAACATTCAGTACTTC.

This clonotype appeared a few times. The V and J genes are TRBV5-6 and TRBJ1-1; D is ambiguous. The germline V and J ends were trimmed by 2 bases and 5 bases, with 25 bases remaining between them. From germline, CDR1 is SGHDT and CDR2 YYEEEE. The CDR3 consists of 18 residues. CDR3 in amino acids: CASSFRVSQVIMRTEAFF. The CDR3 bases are TGTGCCAGCAGCTTTAGGGTATCTCAGGTTATTATGAGGACTGAAGCTTTCTTT.

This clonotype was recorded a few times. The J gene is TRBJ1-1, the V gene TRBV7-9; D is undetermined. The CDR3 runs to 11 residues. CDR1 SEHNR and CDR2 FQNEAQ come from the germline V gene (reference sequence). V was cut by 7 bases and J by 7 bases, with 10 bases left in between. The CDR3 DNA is TGTGCCAGCACGGACCGTCATGAAGCTTTCTTT. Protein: CASTDRHEAFF.

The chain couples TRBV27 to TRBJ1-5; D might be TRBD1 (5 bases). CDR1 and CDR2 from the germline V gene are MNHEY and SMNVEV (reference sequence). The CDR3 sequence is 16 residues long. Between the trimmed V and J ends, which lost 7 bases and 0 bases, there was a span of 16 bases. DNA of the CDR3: TGTGCCAGCATATTTTCGGGGCGCGGTAGCAATCAGCCCCAGCATTTT. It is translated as CASIFSGRGSNQPQHF.

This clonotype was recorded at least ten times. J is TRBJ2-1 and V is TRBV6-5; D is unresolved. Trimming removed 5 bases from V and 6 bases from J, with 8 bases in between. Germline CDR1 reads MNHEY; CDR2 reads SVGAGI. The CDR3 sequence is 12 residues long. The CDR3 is CASSGWSNEQFF. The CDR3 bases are TGTGCCAGCAGTGGATGGAGCAATGAGCAGTTCTTC.

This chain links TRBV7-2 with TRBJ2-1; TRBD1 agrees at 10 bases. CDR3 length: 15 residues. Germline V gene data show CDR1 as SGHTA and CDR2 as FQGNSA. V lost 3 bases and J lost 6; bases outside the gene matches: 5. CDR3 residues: CASSLRDRGRNEQFF. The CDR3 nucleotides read TGTGCCAGCAGCTTGAGGGACAGGGGACGCAATGAGCAGTTCTTC.

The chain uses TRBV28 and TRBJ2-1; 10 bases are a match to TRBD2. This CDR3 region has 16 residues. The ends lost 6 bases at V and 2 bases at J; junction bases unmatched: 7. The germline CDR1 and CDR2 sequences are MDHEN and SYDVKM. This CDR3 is CASSLYSGRTYNEQFF. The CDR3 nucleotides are TGTGCCAGCAGCCTTTATAGCGGGAGGACCTACAATGAGCAGTTCTTC.

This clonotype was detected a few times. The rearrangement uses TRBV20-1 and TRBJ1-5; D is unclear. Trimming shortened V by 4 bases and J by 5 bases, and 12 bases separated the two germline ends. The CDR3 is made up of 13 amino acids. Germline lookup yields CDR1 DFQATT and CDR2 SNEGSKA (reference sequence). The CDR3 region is CSAKAGKDQPQHF. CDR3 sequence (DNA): TGCAGTGCTAAGGCGGGGAAGGATCAGCCCCAGCATTTT.

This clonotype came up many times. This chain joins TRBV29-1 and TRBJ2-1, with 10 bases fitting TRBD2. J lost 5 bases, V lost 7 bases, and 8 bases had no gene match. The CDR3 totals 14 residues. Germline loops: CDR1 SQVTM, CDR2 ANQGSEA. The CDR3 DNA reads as TGCAGCGCCACTAGCGGGACAGTTAACAATGAGCAGTTCTTC. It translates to CSATSGTVNNEQFF.

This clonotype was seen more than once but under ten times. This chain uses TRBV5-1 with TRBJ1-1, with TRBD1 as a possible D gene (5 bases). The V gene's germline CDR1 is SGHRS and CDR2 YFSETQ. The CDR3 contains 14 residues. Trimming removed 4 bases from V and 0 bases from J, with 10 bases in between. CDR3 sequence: CASSLRQLNTEAFF. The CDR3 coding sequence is TGCGCCAGCAGCCTTAGACAGCTGAACACTGAAGCTTTCTTT.

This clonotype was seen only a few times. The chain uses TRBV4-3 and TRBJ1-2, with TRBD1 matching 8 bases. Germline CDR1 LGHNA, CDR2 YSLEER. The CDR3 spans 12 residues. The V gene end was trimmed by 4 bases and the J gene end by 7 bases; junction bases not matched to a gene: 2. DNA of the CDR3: TGCGCCAGCAGCCGCGACAGGGGTGGCTACACCTTC. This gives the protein CASSRDRGGYTF.

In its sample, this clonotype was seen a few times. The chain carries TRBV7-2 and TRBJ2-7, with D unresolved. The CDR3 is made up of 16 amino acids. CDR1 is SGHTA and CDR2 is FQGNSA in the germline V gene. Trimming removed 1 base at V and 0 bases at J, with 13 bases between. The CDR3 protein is CASSLEATMSSYEQYF. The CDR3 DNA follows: TGTGCCAGCAGCTTAGAGGCTACCATGAGCTCCTACGAGCAGTACTTC.

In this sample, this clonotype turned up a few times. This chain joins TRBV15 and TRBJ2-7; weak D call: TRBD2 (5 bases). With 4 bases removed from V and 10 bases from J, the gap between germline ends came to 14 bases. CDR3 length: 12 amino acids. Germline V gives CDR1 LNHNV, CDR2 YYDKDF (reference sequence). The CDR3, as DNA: TGTGCCACCAGCACCTTCCGAGGGCCTCAGTACTTC. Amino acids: CATSTFRGPQYF.

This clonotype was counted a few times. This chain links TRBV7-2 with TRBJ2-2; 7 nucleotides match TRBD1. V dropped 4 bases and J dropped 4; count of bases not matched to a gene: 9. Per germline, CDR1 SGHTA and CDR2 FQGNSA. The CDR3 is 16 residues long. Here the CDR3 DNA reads TGTGCCAGCAGCTCCACCGGGACAGCCTTCACCGGGGAGCTGTTTTTT. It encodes CASSSTGTAFTGELFF. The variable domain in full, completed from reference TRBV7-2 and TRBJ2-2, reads GAGVSQSPSNKVTEKGKDVELRCDPISGHTALYWYRQSLGQGLEFLIYFQGNSAPDKSGLPSDRFSAERTGGSVSTLTIQRTQQEDSAVYLCASSSTGTAFTGELFFGEGSRLTVL.

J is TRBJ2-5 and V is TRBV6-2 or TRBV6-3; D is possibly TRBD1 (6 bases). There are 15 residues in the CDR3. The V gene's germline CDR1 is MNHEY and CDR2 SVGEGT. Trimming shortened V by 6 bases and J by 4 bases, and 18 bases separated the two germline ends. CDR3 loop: CASRPRQGRTETQYF. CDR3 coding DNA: TGTGCCAGCAGACCTCGCCAGGGGCGAACAGAGACCCAGTACTTC.

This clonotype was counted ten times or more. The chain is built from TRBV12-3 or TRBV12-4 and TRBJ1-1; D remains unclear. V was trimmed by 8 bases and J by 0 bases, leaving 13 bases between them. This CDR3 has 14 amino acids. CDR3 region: CASHSAGLNTEAFF. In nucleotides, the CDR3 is TGTGCCAGCCATTCGGCGGGTTTGAACACTGAAGCTTTCTTT.

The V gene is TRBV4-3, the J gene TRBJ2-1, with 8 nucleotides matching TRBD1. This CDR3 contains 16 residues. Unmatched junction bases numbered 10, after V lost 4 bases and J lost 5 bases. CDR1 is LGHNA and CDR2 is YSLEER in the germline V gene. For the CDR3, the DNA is TGCGCCAGCAGCCCCCGGACAGGGCTAGGACACAATGAGCAGTTCTTC. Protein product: CASSPRTGLGHNEQFF.

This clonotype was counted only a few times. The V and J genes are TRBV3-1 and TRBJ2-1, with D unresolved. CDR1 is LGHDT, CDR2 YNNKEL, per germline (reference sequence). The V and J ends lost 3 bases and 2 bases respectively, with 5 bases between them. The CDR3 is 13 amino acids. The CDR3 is CASSQRTYNEQFF. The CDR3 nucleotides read TGTGCCAGCAGCCAGAGGACCTACAATGAGCAGTTCTTC.

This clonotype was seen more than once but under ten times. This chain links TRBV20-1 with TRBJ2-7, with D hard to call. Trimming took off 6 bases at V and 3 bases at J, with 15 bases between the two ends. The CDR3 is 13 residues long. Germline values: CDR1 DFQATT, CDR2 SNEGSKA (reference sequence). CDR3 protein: CSAAWRLGYEQYF. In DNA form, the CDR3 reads TGCAGTGCGGCGTGGCGTTTAGGCTACGAGCAGTACTTC.

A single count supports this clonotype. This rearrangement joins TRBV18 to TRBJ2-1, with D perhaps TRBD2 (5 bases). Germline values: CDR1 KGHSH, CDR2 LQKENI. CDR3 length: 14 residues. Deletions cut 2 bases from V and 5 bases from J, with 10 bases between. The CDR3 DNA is TGTGCCAGCTCACCAGGGAGCACGGACAATGAGCAGTTCTTC. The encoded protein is CASSPGSTDNEQFF.

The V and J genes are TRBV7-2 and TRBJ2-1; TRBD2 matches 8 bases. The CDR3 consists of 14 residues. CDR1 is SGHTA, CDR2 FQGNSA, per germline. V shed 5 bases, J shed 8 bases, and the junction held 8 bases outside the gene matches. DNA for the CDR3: TGTGCCAGCAGCCCCGGGACTAGGGTCCATGAGCAGTTCTTC. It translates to CASSPGTRVHEQFF.

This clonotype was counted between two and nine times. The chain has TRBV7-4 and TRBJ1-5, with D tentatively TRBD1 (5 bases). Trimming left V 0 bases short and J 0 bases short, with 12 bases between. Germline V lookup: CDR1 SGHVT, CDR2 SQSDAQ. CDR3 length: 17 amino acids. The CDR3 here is CASSLARGGYSNQPQHF. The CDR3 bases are TGTGCCAGCAGCTTAGCGCGGGGGGGATATAGCAATCAGCCCCAGCATTTT.

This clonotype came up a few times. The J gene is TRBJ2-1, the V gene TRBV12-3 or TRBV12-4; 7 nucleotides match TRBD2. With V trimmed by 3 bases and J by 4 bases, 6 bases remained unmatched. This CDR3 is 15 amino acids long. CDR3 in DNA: TGTGCCAGCAGTTTTTCGGGAGGCCGATACAATGAGCAGTTCTTC. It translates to CASSFSGGRYNEQFF.

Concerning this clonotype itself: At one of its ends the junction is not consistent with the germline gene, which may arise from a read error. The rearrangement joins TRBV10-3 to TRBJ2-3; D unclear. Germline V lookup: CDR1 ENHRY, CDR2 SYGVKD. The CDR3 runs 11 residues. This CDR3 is CAISQSDTQYF. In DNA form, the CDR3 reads TGTGCCATCAGTCAGTCAGATACGCAGTATTTT.

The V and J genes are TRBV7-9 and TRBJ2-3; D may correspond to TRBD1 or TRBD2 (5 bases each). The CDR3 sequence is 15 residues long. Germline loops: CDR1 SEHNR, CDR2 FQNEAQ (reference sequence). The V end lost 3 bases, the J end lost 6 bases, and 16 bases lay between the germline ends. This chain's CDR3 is CASSLGTLSGDTQYF. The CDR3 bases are TGTGCCAGCAGCTTGGGGACCCTTTCGGGGGATACGCAGTATTTT.

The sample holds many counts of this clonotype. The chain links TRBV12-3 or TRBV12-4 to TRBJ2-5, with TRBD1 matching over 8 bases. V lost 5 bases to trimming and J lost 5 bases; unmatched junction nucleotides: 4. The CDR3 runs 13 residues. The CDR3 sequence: CASSRTGPETQYF. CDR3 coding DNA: TGTGCCAGCAGTAGGACAGGGCCGGAGACCCAGTACTTC.

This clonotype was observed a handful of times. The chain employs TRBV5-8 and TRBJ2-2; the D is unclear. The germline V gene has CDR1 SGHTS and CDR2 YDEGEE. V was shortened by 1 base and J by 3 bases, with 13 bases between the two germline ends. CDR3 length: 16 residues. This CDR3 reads CASSLSFPRYTGELFF. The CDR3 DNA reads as TGTGCCAGCAGCTTGTCTTTCCCTCGGTACACCGGGGAGCTGTTTTTT.

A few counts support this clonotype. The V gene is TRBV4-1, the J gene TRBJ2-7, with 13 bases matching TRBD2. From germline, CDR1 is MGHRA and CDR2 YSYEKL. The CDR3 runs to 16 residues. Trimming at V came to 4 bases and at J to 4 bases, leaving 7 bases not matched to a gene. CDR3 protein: CASSLIGTSGKYEQYF. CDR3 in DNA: TGCGCCAGCAGCCTCATCGGGACTAGCGGGAAGTACGAGCAGTACTTC.